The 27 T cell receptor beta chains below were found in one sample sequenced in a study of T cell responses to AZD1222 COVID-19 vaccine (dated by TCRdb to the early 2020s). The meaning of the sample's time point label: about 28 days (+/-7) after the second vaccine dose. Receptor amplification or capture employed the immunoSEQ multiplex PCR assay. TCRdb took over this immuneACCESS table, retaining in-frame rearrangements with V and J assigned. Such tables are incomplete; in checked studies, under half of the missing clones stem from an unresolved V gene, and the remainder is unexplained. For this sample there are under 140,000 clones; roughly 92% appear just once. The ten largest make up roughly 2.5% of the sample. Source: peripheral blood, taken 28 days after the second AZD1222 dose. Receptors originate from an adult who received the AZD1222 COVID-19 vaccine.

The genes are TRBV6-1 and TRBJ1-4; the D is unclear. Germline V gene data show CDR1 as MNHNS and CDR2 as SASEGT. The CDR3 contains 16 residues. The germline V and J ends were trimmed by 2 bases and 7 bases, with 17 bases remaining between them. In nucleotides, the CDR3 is TGTGCCAGCAGTGAATTATGGGGAAGACCCGCTGAAAAACTGTTTTTT. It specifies CASSELWGRPAEKLFF.

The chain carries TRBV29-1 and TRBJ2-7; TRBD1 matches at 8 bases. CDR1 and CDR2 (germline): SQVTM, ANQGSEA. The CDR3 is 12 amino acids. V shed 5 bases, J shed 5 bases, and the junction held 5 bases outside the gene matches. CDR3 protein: CSVQGARNEQYF. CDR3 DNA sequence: TGCAGCGTTCAGGGGGCAAGAAACGAGCAGTACTTC.

For the CDR3, the DNA is TGTGCCTGGAGTGTGCCGGAGATAGCCAAAAACATTCAGTACTTC. Translated: CAWSVPEIAKNIQYF. V is TRBV30 and J is TRBJ2-4; D unresolved. The germline CDR1 and CDR2 sequences are GTSNPN and SVGIG (reference sequence). This CDR3 has 15 amino acids. The germline V and J ends were trimmed by 0 bases and 0 bases, with 9 bases remaining between them. The entire variable domain, with the rest obtained from reference TRBV30 and TRBJ2-4, is as follows: SQTIHQWPATLVQPVGSPLSLECTVEGTSNPNLYWYRQAAGRGLQLLFYSVGIGQISSEVPQNLSASRPQDRQFILSSKKLLLSDSGFYLCAWSVPEIAKNIQYFGAGTRLSVL.

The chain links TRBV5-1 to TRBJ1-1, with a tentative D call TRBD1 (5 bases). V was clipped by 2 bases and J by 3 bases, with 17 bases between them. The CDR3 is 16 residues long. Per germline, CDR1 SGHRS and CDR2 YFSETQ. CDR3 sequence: CASSLVGGEVDTEAFF. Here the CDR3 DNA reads TGCGCCAGCAGCTTAGTGGGAGGGGAGGTGGACACTGAAGCTTTCTTT. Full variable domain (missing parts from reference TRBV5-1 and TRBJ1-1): KAGVTQTPRYLIKTRGQQVTLSCSPISGHRSVSWYQQTPGQGLQFLFEYFSETQRNKGNFPGRFSGRQFSNSRSEMNVSTLELGDSALYLCASSLVGGEVDTEAFFGQGTRLTVV.

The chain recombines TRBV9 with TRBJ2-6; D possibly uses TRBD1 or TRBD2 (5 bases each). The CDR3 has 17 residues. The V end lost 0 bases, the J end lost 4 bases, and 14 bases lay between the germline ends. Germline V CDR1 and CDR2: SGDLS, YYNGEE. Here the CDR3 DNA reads TGTGCCAGCAGCGTAGGCTTTGGGGGTAAGGGGGCCAACGTCCTGACTTTC. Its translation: CASSVGFGGKGANVLTF.

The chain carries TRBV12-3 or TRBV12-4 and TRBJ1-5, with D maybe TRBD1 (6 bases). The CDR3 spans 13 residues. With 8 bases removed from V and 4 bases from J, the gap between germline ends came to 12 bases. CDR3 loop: CASQGRKNQPQHF. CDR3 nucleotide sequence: TGTGCCAGCCAGGGGAGGAAGAATCAGCCCCAGCATTTT.

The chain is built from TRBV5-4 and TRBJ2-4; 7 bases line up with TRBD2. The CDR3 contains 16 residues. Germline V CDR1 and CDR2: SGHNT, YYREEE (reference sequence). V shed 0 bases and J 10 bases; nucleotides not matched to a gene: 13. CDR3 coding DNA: TGTGCCAGCAGCTTGGAAGCGGGGATTGCAGGACGGATTCAGTACTTC. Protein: CASSLEAGIAGRIQYF.

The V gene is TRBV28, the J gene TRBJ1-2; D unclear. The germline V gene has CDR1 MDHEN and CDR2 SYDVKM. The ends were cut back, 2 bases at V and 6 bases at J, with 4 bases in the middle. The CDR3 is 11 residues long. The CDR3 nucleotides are TGTGCCAGCAGTTTAGTCGATGGCTACACCTTC. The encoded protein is CASSLVDGYTF.

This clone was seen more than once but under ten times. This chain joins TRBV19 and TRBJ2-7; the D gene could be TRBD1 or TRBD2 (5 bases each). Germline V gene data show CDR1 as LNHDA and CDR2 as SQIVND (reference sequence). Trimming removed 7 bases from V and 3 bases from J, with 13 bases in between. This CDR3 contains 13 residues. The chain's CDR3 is CASKGDRHYEQYF. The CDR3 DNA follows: TGTGCCAGTAAAGGGGACCGACACTACGAGCAGTACTTC.

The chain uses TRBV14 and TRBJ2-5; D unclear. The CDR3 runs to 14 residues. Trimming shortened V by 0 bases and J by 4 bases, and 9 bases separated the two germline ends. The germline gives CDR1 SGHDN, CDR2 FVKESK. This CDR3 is CASSQDLGRETQYF. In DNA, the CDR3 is TGTGCCAGCAGCCAAGACCTGGGAAGAGAGACCCAGTACTTC.

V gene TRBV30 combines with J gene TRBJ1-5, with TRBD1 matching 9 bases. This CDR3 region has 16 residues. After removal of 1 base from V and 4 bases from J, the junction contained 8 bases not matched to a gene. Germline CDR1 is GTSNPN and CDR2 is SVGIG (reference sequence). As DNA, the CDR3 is TGTGCCTGGAGTGGGGGAGGAGGACAGGGGAATCAGCCCCAGCATTTT. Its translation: CAWSGGGGQGNQPQHF.

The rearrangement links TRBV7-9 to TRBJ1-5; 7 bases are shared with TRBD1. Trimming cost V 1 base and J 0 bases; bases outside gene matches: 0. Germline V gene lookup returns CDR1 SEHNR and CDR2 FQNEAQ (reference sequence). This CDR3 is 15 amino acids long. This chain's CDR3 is CASSLDRGSNQPQHF. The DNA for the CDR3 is TGTGCCAGCAGCTTAGACAGGGGTAGCAATCAGCCCCAGCATTTT.

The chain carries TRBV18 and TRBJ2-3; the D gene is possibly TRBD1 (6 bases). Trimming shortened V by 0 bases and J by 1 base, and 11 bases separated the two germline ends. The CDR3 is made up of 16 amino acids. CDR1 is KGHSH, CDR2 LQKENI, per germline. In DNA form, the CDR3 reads TGTGCCAGCTCACCACCGATGGGACAAGGCACAGATACGCAGTATTTT. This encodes CASSPPMGQGTDTQYF. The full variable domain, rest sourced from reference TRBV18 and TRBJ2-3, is NAGVMQNPRHLVRRRGQEARLRCSPMKGHSHVYWYRQLPEEGLKFMVYLQKENIIDESGMPKERFSAEFPKEGPSILRIQQVVRGDSAAYFCASSPPMGQGTDTQYFGPGTRLTVL.

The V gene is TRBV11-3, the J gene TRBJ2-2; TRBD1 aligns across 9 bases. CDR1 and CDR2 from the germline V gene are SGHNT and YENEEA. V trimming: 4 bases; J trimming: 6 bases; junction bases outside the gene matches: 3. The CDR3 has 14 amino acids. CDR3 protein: CASSSNRGPGELFF. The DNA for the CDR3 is TGTGCCAGCAGCTCGAACAGGGGGCCCGGGGAGCTGTTTTTT.

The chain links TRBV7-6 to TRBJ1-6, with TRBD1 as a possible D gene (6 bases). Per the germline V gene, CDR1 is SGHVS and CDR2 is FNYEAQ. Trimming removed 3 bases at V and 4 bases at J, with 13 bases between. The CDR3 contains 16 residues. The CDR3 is CASSLGAGQYNSPLHF. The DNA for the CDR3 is TGTGCCAGCAGCTTGGGTGCGGGACAATATAATTCACCCCTCCACTTT.

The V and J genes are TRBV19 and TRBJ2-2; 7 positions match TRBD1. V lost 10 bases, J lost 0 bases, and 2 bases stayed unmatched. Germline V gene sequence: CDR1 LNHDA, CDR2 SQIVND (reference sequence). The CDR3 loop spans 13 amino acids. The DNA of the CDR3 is TGTGCCACCGGGACAGCGAACACCGGGGAGCTGTTTTTT. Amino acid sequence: CATGTANTGELFF.

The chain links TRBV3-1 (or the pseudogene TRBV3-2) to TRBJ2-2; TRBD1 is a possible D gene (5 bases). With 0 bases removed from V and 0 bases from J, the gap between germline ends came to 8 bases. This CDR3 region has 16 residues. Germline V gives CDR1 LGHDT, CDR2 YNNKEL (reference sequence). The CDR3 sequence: CASSQDRVPNTGELFF. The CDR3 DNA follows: TGTGCCAGCAGCCAAGACAGGGTCCCGAACACCGGGGAGCTGTTTTTT.

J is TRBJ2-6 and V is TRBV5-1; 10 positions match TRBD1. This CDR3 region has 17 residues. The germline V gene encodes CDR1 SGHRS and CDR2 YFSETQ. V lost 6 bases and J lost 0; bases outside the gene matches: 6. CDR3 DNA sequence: TGCGCCAGCACCCCGGGACAGGGGTTCTCTGGGGCCAACGTCCTGACTTTC. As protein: CASTPGQGFSGANVLTF.

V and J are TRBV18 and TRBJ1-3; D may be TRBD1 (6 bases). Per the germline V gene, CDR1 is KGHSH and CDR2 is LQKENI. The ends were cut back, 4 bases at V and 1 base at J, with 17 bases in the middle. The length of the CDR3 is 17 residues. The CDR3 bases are TGTGCCAGCTCACACTCCGGGGGGGGCCGGTCTGGAAACACCATATATTTT. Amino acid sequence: CASSHSGGGRSGNTIYF. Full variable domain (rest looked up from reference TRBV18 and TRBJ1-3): NAGVMQNPRHLVRRRGQEARLRCSPMKGHSHVYWYRQLPEEGLKFMVYLQKENIIDESGMPKERFSAEFPKEGPSILRIQQVVRGDSAAYFCASSHSGGGRSGNTIYFGEGSWLTVV.

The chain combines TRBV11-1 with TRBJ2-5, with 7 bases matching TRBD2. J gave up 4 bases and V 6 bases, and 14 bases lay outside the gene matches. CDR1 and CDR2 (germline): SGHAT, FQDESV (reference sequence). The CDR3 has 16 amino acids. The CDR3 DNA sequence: TGTGCCAGCAGTAAAAGCGGGGAGGAAGCCTTAGAGACCCAGTACTTC. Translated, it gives CASSKSGEEALETQYF.

The CDR3 region is CAWSPGPATDTQYF. The CDR3 DNA follows: TGTGCCTGGAGTCCGGGGCCAGCCACAGATACGCAGTATTTT. The chain joins TRBV30 to TRBJ2-3, with D perhaps assigned TRBD1 or TRBD2 (5 bases each). CDR3 length equals 14 residues. Trimming shortened V by 2 bases and J by 2 bases, and 11 bases separated the two germline ends. Germline V lookup: CDR1 GTSNPN, CDR2 SVGIG (reference sequence).

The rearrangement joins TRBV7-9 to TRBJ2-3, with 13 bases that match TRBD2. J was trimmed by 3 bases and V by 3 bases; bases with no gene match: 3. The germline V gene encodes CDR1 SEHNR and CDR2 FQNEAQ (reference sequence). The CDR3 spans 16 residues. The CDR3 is CASSFGLAGETDTQYF. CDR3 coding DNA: TGTGCCAGCAGCTTTGGACTAGCGGGGGAGACAGATACGCAGTATTTT.

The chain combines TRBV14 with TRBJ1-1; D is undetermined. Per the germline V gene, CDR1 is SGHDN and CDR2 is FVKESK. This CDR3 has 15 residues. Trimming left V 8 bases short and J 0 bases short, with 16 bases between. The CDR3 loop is CASAKAGTMNTEAFF. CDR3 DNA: TGTGCCAGCGCAAAGGCAGGCACCATGAACACTGAAGCTTTCTTT. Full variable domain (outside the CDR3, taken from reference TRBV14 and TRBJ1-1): EAGVTQFPSHSVIEKGQTVTLRCDPISGHDNLYWYRRVMGKEIKFLLHFVKESKQDESGMPNNRFLAERTGGTYSTLKVQPAELEDSGVYFCASAKAGTMNTEAFFGQGTRLTVV.

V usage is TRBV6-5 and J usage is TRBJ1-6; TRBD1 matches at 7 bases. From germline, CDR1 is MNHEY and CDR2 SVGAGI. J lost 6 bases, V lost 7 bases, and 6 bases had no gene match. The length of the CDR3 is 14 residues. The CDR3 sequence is CASTRGGTNSPLHF. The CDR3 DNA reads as TGTGCCAGCACCAGGGGGGGGACTAATTCACCCCTCCACTTT.

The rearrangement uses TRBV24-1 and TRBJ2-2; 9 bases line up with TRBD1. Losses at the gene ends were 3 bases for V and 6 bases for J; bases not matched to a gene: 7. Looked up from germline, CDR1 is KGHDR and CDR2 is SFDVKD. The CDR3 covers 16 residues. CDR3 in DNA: TGTGCCACCAGTGATCCAATACAGGGGGCCGCCGGGGAGCTGTTTTTT. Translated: CATSDPIQGAAGELFF.

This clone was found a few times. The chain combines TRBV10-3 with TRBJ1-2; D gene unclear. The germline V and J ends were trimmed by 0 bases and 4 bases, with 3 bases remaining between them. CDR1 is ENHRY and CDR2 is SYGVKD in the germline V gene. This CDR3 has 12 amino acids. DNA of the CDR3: TGTGCCATCAGTGAGTCGAGCTATGGCTACACCTTC. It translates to CAISESSYGYTF.

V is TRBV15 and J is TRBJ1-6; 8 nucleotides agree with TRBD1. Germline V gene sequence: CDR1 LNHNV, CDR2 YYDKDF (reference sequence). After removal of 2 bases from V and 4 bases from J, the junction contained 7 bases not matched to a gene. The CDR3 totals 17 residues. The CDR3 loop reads CATSRLRDRPYNSPLHF. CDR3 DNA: TGTGCCACCAGCAGACTCCGGGACAGGCCTTATAATTCACCCCTCCACTTT.